Shown below are 18 T cell receptor beta chains from a single sample sequenced in a study of T cells after yellow fever vaccination (dated by TCRdb to the late 2010s). Receptor libraries were prepared by 5' RACE. This sample was sequenced with an Illumina HiSeq 2500. TCRdb passed the public sequencing reads through fastp at Q25 and MiXCR, retaining productive beta sequences. Each record represents a unique CDR3 protein, reported with the most common genes and DNA among its rows. This sample comprises 35,000 to 55,000 distinct CDR3 sequences, around 6.4% of them detected only once. 8.5% to 12% of the sample belongs to the ten largest clones. This specimen's treatment or condition label, interpreted: live attenuated yellow fever vaccine strain. Sequencing was performed on PBMCs, either bulk or a sorted T-cell subset (CD4+, CD8+, memory, or dextramer-sorted; not recorded which), taken 45 days after the yellow fever booster vaccination. The receptors here all came from a man aged 25 to 40 who received the YFV17D yellow fever vaccine.

There are a few counts of this clonotype. The chain carries TRBV6-1 and TRBJ2-5; tentative D call: TRBD1 (5 bases). Per the germline V gene, CDR1 is MNHNS and CDR2 is SASEGT. V dropped 4 bases and J dropped 2 bases, with 11 bases sitting between them. The CDR3 covers 14 residues. The CDR3 DNA sequence: TGTGCCAGCAGTGCCGACAGAATACAAGAGACCCAGTACTTC. This encodes CASSADRIQETQYF.

V is TRBV6-1 and J is TRBJ2-4; D may correspond to TRBD1 or TRBD2 (7 bases each). The length of the CDR3 is 13 residues. Deletions cut 5 bases from V and 7 bases from J, with 12 bases between. The germline V gene has CDR1 MNHNS and CDR2 SASEGT. CDR3 region: CASSPQGGNIQYF. The CDR3 DNA reads as TGTGCCAGCAGTCCCCAGGGGGGGAACATTCAGTACTTC.

This clonotype was observed at least ten times. The chain is built from TRBV7-9 and TRBJ2-3; the match to TRBD2 covers 11 bases. Germline values: CDR1 SEHNR, CDR2 FQNEAQ (reference sequence). The CDR3 length is 15 residues. Unmatched junction bases numbered 5, after V lost 4 bases and J lost 5 bases. In DNA, the CDR3 is TGTGCCAGCAGCTCCGGGACTAGCGGAGGAGATACGCAGTATTTT. It is translated as CASSSGTSGGDTQYF.

The chain links TRBV27 to TRBJ1-2; D is unclear. Between the trimmed V and J ends, which lost 8 bases and 0 bases, there was a span of 13 bases. Per the germline V gene, CDR1 is MNHEY and CDR2 is SMNVEV (reference sequence). This CDR3 region has 14 residues. The CDR3 loop reads CASAGGSANYGYTF. The CDR3 DNA sequence: TGTGCCAGCGCAGGCGGCAGTGCTAACTATGGCTACACCTTC.

This clonotype was picked up a small number of times. This chain links TRBV7-2 with TRBJ2-1; possible D gene TRBD1, 5 bases. The CDR3 covers 15 residues. V lost 5 bases, J lost 2 bases, and 13 bases lay in between. In germline, CDR1 is SGHTA, CDR2 FQGNSA. CDR3: CASSPQGLTYNEQFF. The CDR3, as DNA: TGTGCCAGCAGCCCGCAGGGCTTAACCTACAATGAGCAGTTCTTC. The entire variable domain, with the rest obtained from reference TRBV7-2 and TRBJ2-1, is as follows: GAGVSQSPSNKVTEKGKDVELRCDPISGHTALYWYRQSLGQGLEFLIYFQGNSAPDKSGLPSDRFSAERTGGSVSTLTIQRTQQEDSAVYLCASSPQGLTYNEQFFGPGTRLTVL.

The chain links TRBV7-2 to TRBJ2-3, with no clear D. V lost 4 bases and J lost 6, with 11 bases in between. The V gene's germline CDR1 is SGHTA and CDR2 FQGNSA. The CDR3 sequence is 13 residues long. The CDR3 reads CASSWHLWDTQYF. The DNA of the CDR3 is TGTGCCAGCAGCTGGCACTTGTGGGATACGCAGTATTTT.

The chain has TRBV7-2 and TRBJ2-7; D is ambiguous. Germline lookup yields CDR1 SGHTA and CDR2 FQGNSA. This CDR3 contains 13 residues. V dropped 3 bases and J dropped 3 bases, with 9 bases sitting between them. The CDR3 protein is CASSFLNYYEQYF. CDR3 nucleotide sequence: TGTGCCAGCAGCTTTCTAAACTACTACGAGCAGTACTTC. The complete variable domain, with remaining parts taken from reference TRBV7-2 and TRBJ2-7, reads GAGVSQSPSNKVTEKGKDVELRCDPISGHTALYWYRQSLGQGLEFLIYFQGNSAPDKSGLPSDRFSAERTGGSVSTLTIQRTQQEDSAVYLCASSFLNYYEQYFGPGTRLTVT.

This clonotype is termed medium-sized (0.01 to 0.1%). The chain has TRBV19 and TRBJ2-1; 9 bases are shared with TRBD2. V lost 7 bases, J lost 3 bases, and 10 bases stayed unmatched. CDR1 LNHDA and CDR2 SQIVND come from the germline V gene (reference sequence). The CDR3 has 16 amino acids. The CDR3 sequence: CASIRGRLADYNEQFF. The CDR3 nucleotides are TGTGCCAGTATTAGAGGCAGACTAGCGGACTACAATGAGCAGTTCTTC.

This chain links TRBV7-3 with TRBJ2-7; D may be TRBD2 (5 bases). This CDR3 has 13 amino acids. V was clipped by 5 bases and J by 7 bases, with 15 bases between them. Germline V gene lookup returns CDR1 SGHTA and CDR2 FQGTGA. The CDR3 DNA follows: TGTGCCAGCAGCACTAGGGCAGGTGGTGAGCAGTACTTC. It codes for CASSTRAGGEQYF.

This clonotype was found many times. The CDR3: CASSLGGGMSYEQYF. In DNA form, the CDR3 reads TGTGCCAGCAGCTTGGGGGGAGGAATGAGCTACGAGCAGTACTTC. The rearrangement links TRBV5-5 to TRBJ2-7, with D perhaps matching TRBD2 (6 bases). The CDR3 loop spans 15 amino acids. The V end lost 0 bases, the J end lost 3 bases, and 13 bases lay between the germline ends. From germline, CDR1 is SGHKS and CDR2 YYEKEE (reference sequence).

In its sample, this clonotype was seen a few times. This chain joins TRBV2 and TRBJ2-2, with D perhaps TRBD1 (6 bases). This CDR3 has 15 amino acids. CDR1 is SNHLY and CDR2 is FYNNEI in the germline V gene. Between the trimmed V and J ends, which lost 7 bases and 0 bases, there was a span of 12 bases. As DNA, the CDR3 is TGTGCCAGCACTCGGGACAACGCGAACACCGGGGAGCTGTTTTTT. Translated, it gives CASTRDNANTGELFF. Full variable domain (rest looked up from reference TRBV2 and TRBJ2-2): EPEVTQTPSHQVTQMGQEVILRCVPISNHLYFYWYRQILGQKVEFLVSFYNNEISEKSEIFDDQFSVERPDGSNFTLKIRSTKLEDSAMYFCASTRDNANTGELFFGEGSRLTVL.

V usage is TRBV7-9 and J usage is TRBJ2-7; no clear D. Germline loops: CDR1 SEHNR, CDR2 FQNEAQ (reference sequence). Trimming removed 1 base from V and 7 bases from J, with 20 bases in between. There are 16 residues in the CDR3. The CDR3 sequence: CASSLGGLDPPGEQYF. For the CDR3, the DNA is TGTGCCAGCAGCTTAGGAGGTTTGGACCCCCCTGGGGAGCAGTACTTC.

The V gene is TRBV20-1, the J gene TRBJ1-4; D is unresolved. Trimming cost V 3 bases and J 4 bases, with 6 bases left between them. The CDR3 consists of 12 residues. Germline V gives CDR1 DFQATT, CDR2 SNEGSKA (reference sequence). DNA for the CDR3: TGCAGTGCTAGCCGGTTTAATGAAAAACTGTTTTTT. Translating it yields CSASRFNEKLFF.

In this sample, this clonotype turned up a few times. CDR3 coding DNA: TGTGCCAGCAGCTTGGGGGGGAACTATGGCTACACCTTC. This gives the protein CASSLGGNYGYTF. The chain recombines TRBV5-6 with TRBJ1-2; D is perhaps TRBD1 (5 bases). The CDR3 is 13 residues long. The germline V gene encodes CDR1 SGHDT and CDR2 YYEEEE. Trimming stripped 0 bases from V and 2 bases from J, with 5 bases between.

This clonotype was seen more than once but under ten times. The chain links TRBV7-2 to TRBJ2-7, with D perhaps TRBD2 (6 bases). The CDR3 loop spans 14 amino acids. CDR1 SGHTA and CDR2 FQGNSA come from the germline V gene. Trimming left V 2 bases short and J 2 bases short, with 10 bases between. CDR3 amino acids: CASSLLANTYEQYF. CDR3 coding DNA: TGTGCCAGCAGCTTACTAGCGAATACCTACGAGCAGTACTTC.

This clonotype was found many times. The J gene is TRBJ2-7, the V gene TRBV27; 9 bases align to TRBD1. Germline V gene sequence: CDR1 MNHEY, CDR2 SMNVEV (reference sequence). This CDR3 region has 15 residues. V trimming: 2 bases; J trimming: 5 bases; junction bases outside the gene matches: 7. This CDR3 reads CASSLVGQGDDEQYF. The CDR3 region has the DNA TGTGCCAGCAGTTTAGTGGGACAGGGAGACGACGAGCAGTACTTC.

V usage is TRBV6-5 and J usage is TRBJ2-1; 7 bases match TRBD2. The length of the CDR3 is 17 residues. Germline values: CDR1 MNHEY, CDR2 SVGAGI. Trimming at V came to 9 bases and at J to 7 bases, leaving 21 bases not matched to a gene. The CDR3 here is CARILFKGGGSVNEQFF. The CDR3, as DNA: TGTGCCAGAATACTTTTCAAGGGTGGCGGGAGTGTGAATGAGCAGTTCTTC.

The chain links TRBV6-1 to TRBJ2-7, with TRBD2 identical over 8 bases. The germline V gene encodes CDR1 MNHNS and CDR2 SASEGT. The CDR3 sequence is 14 residues long. Losses at the gene ends were 5 bases for V and 3 bases for J; bases not matched to a gene: 6. In DNA, the CDR3 is TGTGCCAGCAGTCCCGTGACTAGCGTCTACGAGCAGTACTTC. Protein product: CASSPVTSVYEQYF.